These T cell receptor beta chains were read from a single sample in a study of T-cell reconstitution after alpha-beta-depleted transplantation in children. TCRdb re-called the PCR reads through MiXCR, storing one row per CDR3 protein. The sample includes 400,000 to 450,000 distinct CDR3 sequences, roughly 44% of them seen just once. The starting material was PBMCs, obtained before TCRalphabeta/CD19-depleted stem cell transplant. The receptors here all came from a girl aged 2-10 years with aplastic anemia, due to receive a stem cell transplant. CDR3s include the opening cysteine and the closing phenylalanine or tryptophan. Each record gives: CDR3 DNA, CDR3 protein, J gene, clone size, V gene, D gene. D genes are given only for firm matches. Size is omitted from some rows. Given values are once, few, many or a class for expanded clones.

TGCGCCAGCAGCTTCCGGACTGGGACTGAAGCTTTCTTT CASSFRTGTEAFF TRBJ1-1 NA TRBV5-1 NA
TGCGCCAGCAGCTTGGTGGGGGAGACGTTCGATGAGCAGTTCTTC CASSLVGETFDEQFF TRBJ2-1 many TRBV5-1 NA
TGTGCCAGCAGTTTCGGTCCAACTAATGAAAAACTGTTTTTT CASSFGPTNEKLFF TRBJ1-4 NA TRBV28 NA
TGCGCCAGCAGCTTGGGAGGGAAGACTGAAGCTTTCTTT CASSLGGKTEAFF TRBJ1-1 NA TRBV5-1 NA
TGCGCCAGCAGCTTGGCCGGGGTTCTTCGTAGCTCCTACAATGAGCAGTTCTTC CASSLAGVLRSSYNEQFF TRBJ2-1 NA TRBV5-1 NA
TGCGCCAGCAGCTTGGAGGGGCTAGGTGAGCAGTTCTTC CASSLEGLGEQFF TRBJ2-1 many TRBV5-1 NA
TGCAGTGCTAGAGATAGTCGAAGGACTGGAAACACCATATATTTT CSARDSRRTGNTIYF TRBJ1-3 NA TRBV20-1 NA
TGTGCCAGTAGTACGACAGGAAGAGGAGAGACCCAGTACTTC CASSTTGRGETQYF TRBJ2-5 few TRBV19 NA
TGTGCCAGCAGGCGCCCCGGGACAGGAGTCAATCAGCCCCAGCATTTT CASRRPGTGVNQPQHF TRBJ1-5 few TRBV6-2/TRBV6-3 TRBD1
TGCAGTGCTAAGGGCCCGGGCGTGGGAAACGAGCAGTACTTC CSAKGPGVGNEQYF TRBJ2-7 many TRBV20-1 NA
TGCAGTGCTAGCGGGAGAGGCACAGATACGCAGTATTTT CSASGRGTDTQYF TRBJ2-3 few TRBV20-1 NA
TGCAGCGGCTCGGGAGATACGCAGTATTTT CSGSGDTQYF TRBJ2-3 many TRBV29-1 NA
TGCAGTGCTAGCTACCACAATGAGCAGTTCTTC CSASYHNEQFF TRBJ2-1 few TRBV20-1 NA
TGTGCCAGCAGTTACCCCACTTGGGGAAACACTGAAGCTTTCTTT CASSYPTWGNTEAFF TRBJ1-1 NA TRBV6-5 NA
TGCAGTGCTGATACAGGGCGCGGGTGGAACACTGAAGCTTTCTTT CSADTGRGWNTEAFF TRBJ1-1 NA TRBV20-1 NA
TGTGCCAGCAGTTTCAGGGGAAGGGAGCAGTACTTC CASSFRGREQYF TRBJ2-7 NA TRBV28 NA
TGCGCCAGCAGCTTGGCCGGGGGAGTGGCCAACGTCCTGACTTTC CASSLAGGVANVLTF TRBJ2-6 NA TRBV5-1 NA
TGCAGTGCTAGAGCCCAGAGACAGGGGGTGACAGATACGCAGTATTTT CSARAQRQGVTDTQYF TRBJ2-3 few TRBV20-1 TRBD1
TGCAGTGCTAGAACCCCTGCGGCTAGCGGGAGGTGGGTGCAGTACTTC CSARTPAASGRWVQYF TRBJ2-7 NA TRBV20-1 TRBD2
TGTGCCAGCAGCCCCACAGGGGTAAATGAGCAGTTCTTC CASSPTGVNEQFF TRBJ2-1 NA TRBV7-9 TRBD1
TGTGCCAGCAGTTTAGGGGGTCGGACTGAAGCTTTCTTT CASSLGGRTEAFF TRBJ1-1 many TRBV5-6 NA
TGTGCCAGCAGCTTGGTTCAGGGGCCTGAAGCTTTCTTT CASSLVQGPEAFF TRBJ1-1 NA TRBV5-4 NA
TGCAGTGCTAGAATAGGGATAAGCTCCTACAATGAGCAGTTCTTC CSARIGISSYNEQFF TRBJ2-1 few TRBV20-1 NA
TGTGCCATCAGTGAGTCGAAGGTCGATGAGCAGTTCTTC CAISESKVDEQFF TRBJ2-1 NA TRBV10-3 NA
TGTGCCTGGAGTGTAAAGGGGAGCACTGAAGCTTTCTTT CAWSVKGSTEAFF TRBJ1-1 few TRBV30 NA
TGCGCCAGCAGCCCCGGGACAGGGAAAGATGGCTACACCTTC CASSPGTGKDGYTF TRBJ1-2 NA TRBV5-1 TRBD1